This TCR beta chain was profiled in a study of T cells in Graves' hyperthyroidism and ophthalmopathy. The CDR3 has 13 residues. Per the germline V gene, CDR1 is SGHKS and CDR2 is YYEKEE (reference sequence). V shed 4 bases and J shed 5 bases, with 13 bases lying between them. Amplified TCR beta CDR3 regions derived from RNA transcripts. HTBI primers were employed in a first-round RT-PCR of the TCR CDR3. TCRdb re-derived calls from the multiplex PCR reads in MiXCR, one entry per CDR3 protein. The table includes about 210,000 distinct CDR3 sequences, approximately 17% detected once. In this sample, this clonotype turned up many times. Lactation, pregnancy, other autoimmune disease or uncontrolled infection led to exclusion of patients.

The chain carries TRBV5-5 and TRBJ2-7; a weak D match, TRBD1 (6 bases). Specimen: blood. The receptor's source is a man aged 45-65 years with Graves' hyperthyroidism. The CDR3 sequence: CASSPTGFHEQYF. The DNA for the CDR3 is TGTGCCAGCAGCCCTACAGGGTTCCACGAGCAGTACTTC.